This T cell receptor beta chain was identified in a study of Ad26.COV2.S vaccination and SARS-CoV-2 variants. This CDR3 contains 15 residues. The J segment lost 5 bases and the V segment lost 4 bases, leaving 7 bases of the junction unmatched. Per the germline V gene, CDR1 is LGHDT and CDR2 is YNNKEL (reference sequence). Treatment meaning: about 20 received Ad26.COV2.S at low or high dose, single or two shots; roughly five received placebo; per-sample allocation not given. Following the first vaccine or placebo injection, samples were taken on day 63. Here immunoSEQ multiplex PCR was the method, and the copy in TCRdb shows in-frame clones only, minus some. The sample consists of 300,000 to 400,000 clones, around 89% of them appearing once.

The rearrangement links TRBV3-1 (or the pseudogene TRBV3-2) to TRBJ2-3; TRBD2 aligns across 9 bases. The source is a person between 18 and 60 years old who received the Ad26.COV2.S COVID-19 vaccine or a placebo. This specimen was peripheral blood, taken in a trial of Ad26.COV2.S vaccine versus placebo. CDR3 in amino acids: CASSLRAGGLDTQYF. The DNA of the CDR3 is TGTGCCAGCAGCCTTCGAGCGGGAGGTCTAGATACGCAGTATTTT.